This TCR beta chain emerged from a study of shared clonotypes between healthy human individuals. Worth noting for this clone: What it recognizes is unknown.

The CDR3 has 16 residues. CDR1 LNHDA and CDR2 SQIVND come from the germline V gene (reference sequence). V was trimmed by 2 bases and J by 0 bases, leaving 11 bases between them. Study outcomes and limitations: Having only a few donors restricted how much genetic and exposure-history diversity was captured.

In the authors' workflow: In the immunoSEQ data, sequences were junction-only and lacked quality scores, so filtering differed. Assay: immunoSEQ multiplex PCR; the TCRdb copy retains only in-frame clones and omits some. The DNA was the basis for D and trimming; V, J and clone size are from that table. The data contain roughly 2.6 million clones, 90% to 95% of them singletons. The TCR originated in a man aged 18 to 30 in good health. The sample taken for sequencing was naive CD4+ T cells sorted from blood. Subset of the sample: CD45RA+ positively selected. The chain couples TRBV19 to TRBJ1-5; D call uncertain. CDR3: CASSINIGVSNQPQHF. The CDR3 DNA reads TGTGCCAGTAGTATAAACATCGGCGTTAGCAATCAGCCCCAGCATTTT.